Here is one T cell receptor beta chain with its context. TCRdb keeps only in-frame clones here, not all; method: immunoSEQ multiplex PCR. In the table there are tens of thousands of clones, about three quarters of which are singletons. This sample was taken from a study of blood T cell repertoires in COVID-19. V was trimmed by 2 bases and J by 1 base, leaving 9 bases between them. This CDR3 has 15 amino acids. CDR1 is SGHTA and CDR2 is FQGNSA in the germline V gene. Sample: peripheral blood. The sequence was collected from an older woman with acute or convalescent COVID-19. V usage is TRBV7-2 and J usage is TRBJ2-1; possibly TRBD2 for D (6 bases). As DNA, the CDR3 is TGTGCCAGCAGCTTATCTCGGGGGTCCTACAATGAGCAGTTCTTC. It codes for CASSLSRGSYNEQFF. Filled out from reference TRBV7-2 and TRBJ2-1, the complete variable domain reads GAGVSQSPSNKVTEKGKDVELRCDPISGHTALYWYRQSLGQGLEFLIYFQGNSAPDKSGLPSDRFSAERTGGSVSTLTIQRTQQEDSAVYLCASSLSRGSYNEQFFGPGTRLTVL.